A single sample gave rise to the 8 T cell receptor beta chains below, sequenced in a study of blood T cell repertoires in COVID-19. The assay was immunoSEQ multiplex PCR, and TCRdb's table has in-frame clones only and misses some. The sample lists approximately 130,000 clones, 86% occurring once. The sequencing sample was made of PBMCs or T cells enriched from blood (not recorded which). Receptor source: a woman in her forties or fifties who had recovered from COVID-19.

The rearrangement links TRBV5-1 to TRBJ1-1, with D maybe TRBD1 (5 bases). This CDR3 spans 14 amino acids. V dropped 0 bases and J dropped 0 bases, with 6 bases sitting between them. The germline CDR1 and CDR2 sequences are SGHRS and YFSETQ. In DNA, the CDR3 is TGCGCCAGCAGCTTGGGGACACTGAACACTGAAGCTTTCTTT. Its protein product is CASSLGTLNTEAFF. Looking up the rest from reference TRBV5-1 and TRBJ1-1 gives the full variable domain: KAGVTQTPRYLIKTRGQQVTLSCSPISGHRSVSWYQQTPGQGLQFLFEYFSETQRNKGNFPGRFSGRQFSNSRSEMNVSTLELGDSALYLCASSLGTLNTEAFFGQGTRLTVV.

The chain employs TRBV3-1 (or the pseudogene TRBV3-2) and TRBJ2-3; 8 positions agree with TRBD2. Germline CDR1 reads LGHDT; CDR2 reads YNNKEL (reference sequence). V lost 1 base, J lost 5 bases, and 8 bases stayed unmatched. The CDR3 contains 16 residues. The CDR3 nucleotides read TGTGCCAGCAGCCAAGTCCCGGGGGGGGTGGTAGATACGCAGTATTTT. This encodes CASSQVPGGVVDTQYF.

V gene TRBV5-6 combines with J gene TRBJ2-2; 7 nucleotides align to TRBD1. After removal of 0 bases from V and 4 bases from J, the junction contained 0 bases not matched to a gene. Germline V gene sequence: CDR1 SGHDT, CDR2 YYEEEE. This CDR3 contains 14 residues. The CDR3 loop is CASSLGQGTGELFF. DNA of the CDR3: TGTGCCAGCAGCTTGGGACAGGGCACCGGGGAGCTGTTTTTT.

The rearrangement uses TRBV27 and TRBJ2-7; 8 nucleotides line up with TRBD1. Germline V gene lookup returns CDR1 MNHEY and CDR2 SMNVEV (reference sequence). The CDR3 is made up of 14 amino acids. J was trimmed by 2 bases and V by 3 bases; bases with no gene match: 3. The CDR3 here is CASSFTTGAYEQYF. The CDR3 DNA reads as TGTGCCAGCAGTTTCACGACAGGGGCCTACGAGCAGTACTTC.

The V gene is TRBV7-6, the J gene TRBJ2-3; TRBD1 is a possible D gene (6 bases). CDR1 SGHVS and CDR2 FNYEAQ come from the germline V gene. This CDR3 contains 16 residues. Trimming left V 0 bases short and J 3 bases short, with 13 bases between. CDR3 sequence: CASSLAPGASTDTQYF. The CDR3 nucleotides read TGTGCCAGCAGCTTAGCGCCAGGGGCAAGTACAGATACGCAGTATTTT.

V and J are TRBV3-1 (or the pseudogene TRBV3-2) and TRBJ2-2; TRBD2 might be the D (5 bases). This CDR3 region has 16 residues. V was cut by 0 bases and J by 6 bases, with 14 bases left in between. Germline V lookup: CDR1 LGHDT, CDR2 YNNKEL (reference sequence). The CDR3 DNA sequence: TGTGCCAGCAGCCAAGATAGGCCACGGACTCCCGGGGAGCTGTTTTTT. This codes for CASSQDRPRTPGELFF.

Regarding this clone: Mismatch with germline at one junction end may stem from a read error. The V call is TRBV7-9, the J call TRBJ2-7; 10 bases are a match to TRBD1. This CDR3 contains 14 residues. Per the germline V gene, CDR1 is SEHNR and CDR2 is FQNEAQ (reference sequence). Here the CDR3 reads CASSSTGAFGTGVF. CDR3 in DNA: TGTGCCAGCAGCTCAACGGGCGCCTTCGGGACAGGGGTATTC.

This chain connects TRBV4-1 to TRBJ1-5, with TRBD1 identical over 7 bases. Per the germline V gene, CDR1 is MGHRA and CDR2 is YSYEKL. Trimming cost V 6 bases and J 3 bases; bases outside gene matches: 5. There are 14 residues in the CDR3. CDR3 sequence (DNA): TGCGCCAGCAGTCCGGACAGGACCAATCAGCCCCAGCATTTT. Translating it yields CASSPDRTNQPQHF.